This section outlines one T cell receptor beta chain sequence together with its context. These data originate in a study of patients and donors after allogeneic stem cell transplantation. Germline values: CDR1 SGDLS, CDR2 YYNGEE. The CDR3 spans 16 residues. Losses at the gene ends were 4 bases for V and 8 bases for J; bases not matched to a gene: 10. TCRdb processed the RT-PCR reads anew with MiXCR; each CDR3 protein has one entry. The repertoire consists of some 960,000 distinct CDR3 sequences, with roughly 18% occurring once and the leading ten covering around 6%. The chain employs TRBV9 and TRBJ2-1; 12 nucleotides agree with TRBD2. Sequenced material: blood, either unsorted or a sorted T cell fraction (not recorded which). The receptor was derived from a human donor who was either an allogeneic HSCT recipient or a stem cell or donor lymphocyte infusion donor (not recorded which). It is not recorded whose cells these are; they may come from a transplant donor. The CDR3 spells CASSQPTSGGSDEQFF. The CDR3 nucleotides read TGTGCCAGCAGCCAGCCGACTAGCGGGGGTTCGGATGAGCAGTTCTTC.